Below, 11 T cell receptor beta chains from the same sample are listed, as sequenced in a study of cytomegalovirus exposure and HLA in healthy donors. The PCR made use of 60 Vbeta and 13 Jbeta primers. TCRdb's table, derived via immunoSEQ multiplex PCR, lists solely in-frame clones and lacks some. Of 150,000 to 200,000 clones in the sample, around 78% are singletons; the top ten hold about 1%. Sequencing was carried out using PBMCs. The receptors come from a woman aged 40-49 years in good health and CMV-seronegative.

V is TRBV13 and J is TRBJ2-2; 8 bases match TRBD1. V was pared by 3 bases and J by 6 bases, with 12 bases of the junction left unmatched. Germline CDR1 and CDR2: PRHDT and FYEKMQ (reference sequence). The CDR3 is made up of 17 amino acids. The CDR3 DNA reads as TGTGCCAGCAGCTTGACCCCCGGACAGGGTGGTGCCGGGGAGCTGTTTTTT. Protein sequence: CASSLTPGQGGAGELFF. The variable domain in full, completed from reference TRBV13 and TRBJ2-2, reads AAGVIQSPRHLIKEKRETATLKCYPIPRHDTVYWYQQGPGQDPQFLISFYEKMQSDKGSIPDRFSAQQFSDYHSELNMSSLELGDSALYFCASSLTPGQGGAGELFFGEGSRLTVL.

The rearrangement joins TRBV6-1 to TRBJ1-5; 12 nucleotides agree with TRBD1. The CDR3 totals 17 residues. Germline V gene lookup returns CDR1 MNHNS and CDR2 SASEGT. With V trimmed by 4 bases and J by 4 bases, 8 bases remained unmatched. The CDR3 spells CASSVQGQGALNQPQHF. Written as DNA, the CDR3 is TGTGCCAGCAGTGTTCAGGGACAGGGGGCGTTAAATCAGCCCCAGCATTTT.

This sequence joins TRBV9 and TRBJ2-3, with TRBD2 matching 8 bases. V trimming: 3 bases; J trimming: 3 bases; junction bases outside the gene matches: 9. Germline CDR1 reads SGDLS; CDR2 reads YYNGEE. The CDR3 spans 16 residues. The chain's CDR3 is CASSAPGASGTDTQYF. CDR3 nucleotides: TGTGCCAGCAGCGCCCCCGGGGCTAGCGGGACAGATACGCAGTATTTT.

This chain links TRBV2 with TRBJ1-5, with D tentatively TRBD1 (5 bases). The CDR3 totals 14 residues. Trimming cost V 6 bases and J 1 base, with 10 bases left between them. CDR1 and CDR2 from the germline V gene are SNHLY and FYNNEI. In DNA form, the CDR3 reads TGTGCCAGCAGAGGGGTAAAAAGCAATCAGCCCCAGCATTTT. This gives the protein CASRGVKSNQPQHF.

The J gene is TRBJ1-5, the V gene TRBV28; 7 bases map to TRBD1. With V trimmed by 4 bases and J by 4 bases, 7 bases remained unmatched. The CDR3 contains 15 residues. The germline CDR1 and CDR2 sequences are MDHEN and SYDVKM. The CDR3 loop reads CASSSIDRENQPQHF. CDR3 nucleotide sequence: TGTGCCAGCAGTTCTATTGACAGGGAAAATCAGCCCCAGCATTTT.

The chain recombines TRBV11-3 with TRBJ2-7; 10 bases match TRBD1. The CDR3 totals 16 residues. V lost 2 bases, J lost 5 bases, and 9 bases stayed unmatched. Germline loops: CDR1 SGHNT, CDR2 YENEEA. CDR3 amino acids: CASSLSHRDRGHEQYF. The CDR3 DNA reads as TGTGCCAGCAGCTTATCCCACCGGGACAGGGGCCACGAGCAGTACTTC.

The V call is TRBV28, the J call TRBJ2-1, with 8 nucleotides matching TRBD2. The CDR3 contains 17 residues. Trimming at V came to 3 bases and at J to 0 bases, leaving 7 bases not matched to a gene. Germline V gene sequence: CDR1 MDHEN, CDR2 SYDVKM. The CDR3 region has the DNA TGTGCCAGCAGTTTCCCCTATAGCGGGGCCTCCTACAATGAGCAGTTCTTC. Translation gives CASSFPYSGASYNEQFF.

This clone appeared a few times. The V gene is TRBV5-6, the J gene TRBJ2-3, with a possible D match to TRBD2 (5 bases). The ends were cut back, 5 bases at V and 2 bases at J, with 9 bases in the middle. Germline lookup yields CDR1 SGHDT and CDR2 YYEEEE. The length of the CDR3 is 13 residues. CDR3 residues: CASRWGATDTQYF. CDR3 DNA: TGTGCCAGCAGATGGGGAGCCACAGATACGCAGTATTTT.

V gene TRBV2 combines with J gene TRBJ2-7, with 8 positions matching TRBD1. Germline V gene sequence: CDR1 SNHLY, CDR2 FYNNEI. The CDR3 loop spans 15 amino acids. With 5 bases clipped from V and 1 base from J, the junction kept 7 bases outside the gene matches. CDR3 sequence reads: CASSSDRAPSYEQYF. The DNA of the CDR3 is TGTGCCAGCAGTTCGGACAGGGCCCCTTCCTACGAGCAGTACTTC.

This clone was observed a few times. The rearrangement links TRBV25-1 to TRBJ1-2; D ambiguous. Germline CDR1 and CDR2: MGHDK and SYGVNS. This CDR3 has 13 amino acids. Trimming took off 2 bases at V and 3 bases at J, with 7 bases between the two ends. In nucleotides, the CDR3 is TGTGCCAGCAGTGAACAGGACTACTATGGCTACACCTTC. This encodes CASSEQDYYGYTF.

This clone was picked up one time. The chain links TRBV5-6 to TRBJ2-2, with 12 bases matching TRBD2. Trimming took 2 bases from V and 5 from J; bases not matched to a gene: 1. This CDR3 has 15 residues. Germline V gene sequence: CDR1 SGHDT, CDR2 YYEEEE. The CDR3 here is CASSFGLAGTGELFF. For the CDR3, the DNA is TGTGCCAGCAGCTTCGGACTAGCGGGGACCGGGGAGCTGTTTTTT.